These 26 T cell receptor beta chains came from one sample sequenced in a study of type 1 and type 2 diabetes patients. Genomic DNA was the PCR template. A primer set of 30 forward and 13 reverse primers amplified the CDR3. TCRdb passed the multiplex PCR reads through MiXCR, listing each CDR3 protein once. The sample contains a few hundred thousand distinct CDR3 sequences, roughly 48% of which appear only once. The sequenced material came from peripheral blood mononuclear cells (PBMCs). These receptors came from a man aged 18 to 29 with type 2 diabetes.

This clonotype came up a few times. The chain has TRBV19 and TRBJ2-7, with TRBD2 as a possible D gene (6 bases). Deletions cut 5 bases from V and 6 bases from J, with 20 bases between. Germline V gene sequence: CDR1 LNHDA, CDR2 SQIVND (reference sequence). The CDR3 extends over 15 amino acids. CDR3 protein: CASSQAGSQLGEQYF. The CDR3 nucleotides are TGTGCCAGTAGTCAAGCGGGCTCCCAGTTGGGCGAGCAGTACTTC. The full variable domain, in which reference TRBV19 and TRBJ2-7 provide the parts outside the CDR3, is DGGITQSPKYLFRKEGQNVTLSCEQNLNHDAMYWYRQDPGQGLRLIYYSQIVNDFQKGDIAEGYSVSREKKESFPLTVTSAQKNPTAFYLCASSQAGSQLGEQYFGPGTRLTVT.

This clonotype was found many times. The gene calls are TRBV7-6 and TRBJ2-3, with D tentatively TRBD1 or TRBD2 (5 bases each). The CDR3 has 13 residues. V was shortened by 1 base and J by 3 bases, with 5 bases between the two germline ends. Germline CDR1 is SGHVS and CDR2 is FNYEAQ. The CDR3 bases are TGTGCCAGCAGCTTAGGGGGGACAGATACGCAGTATTTT. It specifies CASSLGGTDTQYF.

This sequence joins TRBV19 and TRBJ1-1, with TRBD1 as a possible D gene (5 bases). The ends were cut back, 5 bases at V and 3 bases at J, with 13 bases in the middle. Germline CDR1 LNHDA, CDR2 SQIVND (reference sequence). The CDR3 is made up of 14 amino acids. The CDR3 loop reads CASSHSTDYTEAFF. CDR3 nucleotide sequence: TGTGCCAGTAGTCACTCGACAGACTACACTGAAGCTTTCTTT. Supplemented by reference TRBV19 and TRBJ1-1, the full variable domain reads DGGITQSPKYLFRKEGQNVTLSCEQNLNHDAMYWYRQDPGQGLRLIYYSQIVNDFQKGDIAEGYSVSREKKESFPLTVTSAQKNPTAFYLCASSHSTDYTEAFFGQGTRLTVV.

The J gene is TRBJ1-1, the V gene TRBV13; D is perhaps TRBD1 (6 bases). CDR1 is PRHDT, CDR2 FYEKMQ, per germline (reference sequence). The length of the CDR3 is 14 residues. V shed 5 bases and J shed 3 bases, with 13 bases lying between them. The CDR3 nucleotides are TGTGCCAGCAGCCAACAGGGCCTACACACTGAAGCTTTCTTT. Its protein is CASSQQGLHTEAFF.

CDR3 in DNA: TGCGCCAGCAGCCAGGGACAGGGGACCGTCGAGCAGTACTTC. This codes for CASSQGQGTVEQYF. This chain connects TRBV4-1 to TRBJ2-7; TRBD1 agrees at 10 bases. Germline V gene data show CDR1 as MGHRA and CDR2 as YSYEKL. Trimming took 3 bases from V and 6 from J; bases not matched to a gene: 5. The CDR3 has 14 amino acids.

The table lists this clonotype with many counts. This rearrangement joins TRBV2 to TRBJ1-1, with D unresolved. The V end was cut by 10 bases, the J end by 1 base, with 10 bases between. This CDR3 has 12 residues. Germline CDR1 SNHLY, CDR2 FYNNEI. This chain's CDR3 is CATNDKNTEAFF. For the CDR3, the DNA is TGTGCCACCAACGACAAGAACACTGAAGCTTTCTTT.

Regarding this clonotype: This clone may be a read error of a much larger clone one base away. V usage is TRBV2 and J usage is TRBJ1-1, with D uncertain. The CDR3 covers 13 residues. CDR1 SNHLY and CDR2 FYNNEI come from the germline V gene. The DNA for the CDR3 is TGTGCCAGCACCTACCTAGAGGTTATAGAAGTTTTCTTT. Translated, it gives CASTYLEVIEVFF.

This clonotype was detected a few times. This chain uses TRBV20-1 with TRBJ2-5, with TRBD2 matching over 8 bases. Trimming took 1 base from V and 4 from J; bases not matched to a gene: 8. The CDR3 runs 15 residues. Germline loops: CDR1 DFQATT, CDR2 SNEGSKA (reference sequence). The CDR3 spells CSARVTGGRLETQYF. The DNA of the CDR3 is TGCAGTGCTAGAGTTACGGGAGGGCGTTTAGAGACCCAGTACTTC.

This clonotype turned up a few times. This sequence joins TRBV6-6 and TRBJ2-5; 10 bases are shared with TRBD2. J was trimmed by 5 bases and V by 6 bases; bases with no gene match: 9. Germline V gene data show CDR1 as MNHNY and CDR2 as SVGAGI (reference sequence). The CDR3 runs to 15 residues. CDR3 bases: TGTGCCAGCAGATCTCTCGAGACTAGCGGGGAGACCCAGTACTTC. This encodes CASRSLETSGETQYF.

There are a few counts of this clonotype. The genes are TRBV5-1 and TRBJ1-4, with D possibly TRBD1 on 6 matching bases. The V gene lost 0 bases and the J gene lost 5 bases, with 11 bases spanning the gap. The CDR3 loop spans 15 amino acids. CDR1 SGHRS and CDR2 YFSETQ come from the germline V gene. The CDR3 here is CASSLGGQSNEKLFF. The CDR3, as DNA: TGCGCCAGCAGCTTGGGTGGACAGTCCAATGAAAAACTGTTTTTT.

The rearrangement joins TRBV27 to TRBJ2-7; the match to TRBD2 covers 9 bases. Per germline, CDR1 MNHEY and CDR2 SMNVEV (reference sequence). This CDR3 has 10 residues. The chain's CDR3 is CSSGTYEQYF. The CDR3 bases are TGTTCTAGCGGGACCTACGAGCAGTACTTC.

The sample holds one count of this clonotype. The gene calls are TRBV27 and TRBJ2-3; 7 nucleotides line up with TRBD1. The V gene's germline CDR1 is MNHEY and CDR2 SMNVEV (reference sequence). The CDR3 extends over 14 amino acids. The V segment lost 5 bases and the J segment 4 bases; nucleotides outside the gene matches: 6. The CDR3 region has the DNA TGTGCCAGCAGTCCCGACAGGGTATCAGATACGCAGTATTTT. This sequence encodes CASSPDRVSDTQYF.

This clonotype was counted between two and nine times. This chain joins TRBV28 and TRBJ1-1; 7 bases are a match to TRBD1. This CDR3 spans 13 amino acids. Losses at the gene ends were 6 bases for V and 3 bases for J; bases not matched to a gene: 4. CDR1 is MDHEN, CDR2 SYDVKM, per germline. The DNA of the CDR3 is TGTGCCAGCAGCGGACAGGTAGACACTGAAGCTTTCTTT. Translated, it gives CASSGQVDTEAFF. Complete variable domain (other parts from reference TRBV28 and TRBJ1-1): DVKVTQSSRYLVKRTGEKVFLECVQDMDHENMFWYRQDPGLGLRLIYFSYDVKMKEKGDIPEGYSVSREKKERFSLILESASTNQTSMYLCASSGQVDTEAFFGQGTRLTVV.

The V call is TRBV19, the J call TRBJ2-7; 8 bases line up with TRBD1. CDR1 and CDR2 from the germline V gene are LNHDA and SQIVND (reference sequence). The CDR3 covers 15 residues. V shed 5 bases, J shed 6 bases, and the junction held 12 bases outside the gene matches. The CDR3 protein is CASSEGTGIGVEQYF. The CDR3 region has the DNA TGTGCCAGTAGTGAGGGGACAGGTATCGGGGTCGAGCAGTACTTC. Full variable domain (missing parts from reference TRBV19 and TRBJ2-7): DGGITQSPKYLFRKEGQNVTLSCEQNLNHDAMYWYRQDPGQGLRLIYYSQIVNDFQKGDIAEGYSVSREKKESFPLTVTSAQKNPTAFYLCASSEGTGIGVEQYFGPGTRLTVT.

The chain recombines TRBV5-1 with TRBJ2-3; a possible D gene is TRBD2 (5 bases). The germline V gene encodes CDR1 SGHRS and CDR2 YFSETQ. V was clipped by 4 bases and J by 2 bases, with 17 bases between them. The CDR3 spans 16 residues. CDR3 sequence: CASSAQPGKITDTQYF. The CDR3 DNA follows: TGCGCCAGCAGCGCTCAACCGGGAAAAATCACAGATACGCAGTATTTT. Together with reference TRBV5-1 and TRBJ2-3, the CDR3 gives the full variable domain: KAGVTQTPRYLIKTRGQQVTLSCSPISGHRSVSWYQQTPGQGLQFLFEYFSETQRNKGNFPGRFSGRQFSNSRSEMNVSTLELGDSALYLCASSAQPGKITDTQYFGPGTRLTVL.

The chain has TRBV6-6 and TRBJ2-3; possible D gene TRBD1, 5 bases. Germline V CDR1 and CDR2: MNHNY, SVGAGI (reference sequence). The V end lost 5 bases, the J end lost 0 bases, and 15 bases lay between the germline ends. The CDR3 contains 16 residues. In DNA form, the CDR3 reads TGTGCCAGCAGTGAAGCTGGGGCAGCTAGCACAGATACGCAGTATTTT. Its protein product is CASSEAGAASTDTQYF.

This clonotype came up many times. CDR3: CAWSGMDRGQGAWEQYF. The CDR3 DNA is TGTGCCTGGAGTGGGATGGATCGAGGACAGGGGGCTTGGGAGCAGTACTTC. The rearrangement joins TRBV30 to TRBJ2-7, with 11 bases fitting TRBD1. The V segment lost 1 base and the J segment 7 bases; nucleotides outside the gene matches: 15. CDR1 is GTSNPN, CDR2 SVGIG, per germline (reference sequence). This CDR3 is 17 amino acids long.

This chain joins TRBV27 and TRBJ2-3; a possible D gene is TRBD2 (5 bases). CDR1 and CDR2 from the germline V gene are MNHEY and SMNVEV (reference sequence). Trimming took 6 bases from V and 6 from J, leaving 19 bases between them. The CDR3 is 15 amino acids. CDR3 region: CASSPPGNGADTQYF. CDR3 nucleotides: TGTGCCAGCAGCCCACCGGGGAACGGCGCGGATACGCAGTATTTT.

In this sample, this clonotype turned up a few times. The CDR3 loop reads CASSIREEAFF. DNA of the CDR3: TGTGCCAGTAGTATCAGAGAAGAAGCTTTCTTT. The chain uses TRBV19 and TRBJ1-1; the D is unclear. The CDR3 covers 11 residues. CDR1 is LNHDA and CDR2 is SQIVND in the germline V gene (reference sequence). Trimming cost V 3 bases and J 8 bases, with 7 bases left between them.

The chain combines TRBV12-3 or TRBV12-4 with TRBJ2-7; D is unresolved. V shed 6 bases and J shed 0 bases, with 3 bases lying between them. The CDR3 is 11 amino acids. The CDR3 DNA reads TGTGCCAGCAGAAACTCCTACGAGCAGTACTTC. Translating gives CASRNSYEQYF.

This chain links TRBV20-1 with TRBJ2-7; TRBD2 matches 7 bases. Germline V gene data show CDR1 as DFQATT and CDR2 as SNEGSKA (reference sequence). The CDR3 loop spans 12 amino acids. Trimming removed 5 bases from V and 5 bases from J; junction bases left unmatched: 6. CDR3 DNA: TGCAGTGCTTCTTCCGGGACTAACGAGCAGTACTTC. Protein sequence: CSASSGTNEQYF.

J is TRBJ2-7 and V is TRBV7-2, with D possibly matching TRBD2 (5 bases). CDR1 SGHTA and CDR2 FQGNSA come from the germline V gene. The CDR3 length is 13 residues. Trimming took 2 bases from V and 7 from J, leaving 12 bases between them. CDR3 DNA: TGTGCCAGCAGCTTAAATCGCCCGGGGGAGCAGTACTTC. Translated: CASSLNRPGEQYF. The variable domain in full, with the rest retrieved from reference TRBV7-2 and TRBJ2-7, is GAGVSQSPSNKVTEKGKDVELRCDPISGHTALYWYRQSLGQGLEFLIYFQGNSAPDKSGLPSDRFSAERTGGSVSTLTIQRTQQEDSAVYLCASSLNRPGEQYFGPGTRLTVT.

The chain employs TRBV20-1 and TRBJ2-1, with 7 bases identical to TRBD2. With 3 bases clipped from V and 0 bases from J, the junction kept 8 bases outside the gene matches. CDR1 is DFQATT and CDR2 is SNEGSKA in the germline V gene (reference sequence). The CDR3 length is 16 residues. This CDR3 is CSARGREGRSYNEQFF. DNA for the CDR3: TGCAGTGCTAGGGGCAGGGAGGGCCGCTCCTACAATGAGCAGTTCTTC.

This chain links TRBV12-3 or TRBV12-4 with TRBJ1-4, with D possibly TRBD1 on 6 matching bases. Between the trimmed V and J ends, which lost 5 bases and 4 bases, there was a span of 11 bases. The CDR3 is made up of 14 amino acids. CDR3 loop: CASSPQGLNEKLFF. The CDR3 bases are TGTGCCAGCAGTCCACAGGGTCTTAATGAAAAACTGTTTTTT.

This clonotype was found a few times. CDR3 residues: CASSSAGQVFSYEQYF. The DNA for the CDR3 is TGTGCCAGCAGTTCCGCAGGACAGGTATTCTCCTACGAGCAGTACTTC. The V and J genes are TRBV28 and TRBJ2-7, with TRBD1 identical over 7 bases. Germline CDR1 and CDR2: MDHEN and SYDVKM. With V trimmed by 4 bases and J by 0 bases, 9 bases remained unmatched. This CDR3 is 16 amino acids long. Using reference TRBV28 and TRBJ2-7 for the parts outside the CDR3, the full variable domain is DVKVTQSSRYLVKRTGEKVFLECVQDMDHENMFWYRQDPGLGLRLIYFSYDVKMKEKGDIPEGYSVSREKKERFSLILESASTNQTSMYLCASSSAGQVFSYEQYFGPGTRLTVT.

This clonotype was seen more than once but under ten times. This sequence joins TRBV20-1 and TRBJ1-1; tentative D call: TRBD1 (5 bases). CDR3 length: 12 residues. V lost 3 bases to trimming and J lost 10 bases, with 15 bases between them. CDR1 is DFQATT, CDR2 SNEGSKA, per germline (reference sequence). The CDR3 DNA follows: TGCAGTGCTAGCGGGGACGCGTTTTTAGCTTTCTTT. Translated, it gives CSASGDAFLAFF.